Reported below is one TCR beta chain. Patients of the Seattle cohort, enrolled during active infection, were followed longitudinally. This sample is part of a study of blood T cell repertoires in COVID-19. Study-level background: There were acute and convalescent COVID-19 samples, and they came from the United States, Italy and Spain. From T cells, B-cell-depleted T cells, or PBMCs came the material, which was cDNA or gDNA.

CDR1 MDHEN and CDR2 SYDVKM come from the germline V gene. V was clipped by 8 bases and J by 4 bases; unmatched bases: 7. The CDR3 extends over 15 amino acids. As handled by the study authors: Using reference gene primer amplification, nucleated cell counts were estimated. Libraries were prepared by immunoSEQ multiplex PCR; TCRdb keeps only in-frame clonotypes and omits some of them. V and J calls and clone size come straight from that table; D and trimming were deduced from the DNA. The sample includes hundreds of thousands of clones, 88% of them seen just once. This sequence was found in a woman in her 70s with COVID-19, enrolled during active disease. The V and J genes are TRBV28 and TRBJ2-2; 10 bases match TRBD2. Sample: peripheral blood. The CDR3 nucleotides read TGTGCCAGCGCAAGAGCGGGGGGGTCCACCGGGGAGCTGTTTTTT. Translating it yields CASARAGGSTGELFF.